This is a list of T cell receptor beta chains from one sample in a study of blood T cell repertoires in COVID-19. TCRdb's copy holds only in-frame clones and misses some; the assay was immunoSEQ multiplex PCR. The sample contains about 280,000 clones, roughly 88% of which appear only once. Specimen: peripheral blood. These receptors originate from a woman between 65 and 79 years old with acute or convalescent COVID-19. The CDR3 runs from the conserved cysteine through the conserved F or W. The D gene is left open where the match is weak. Size is stated for part of the rows, as once, few or many counts, or as a class when the clone is expanded.

D gene	J gene	clone size	V gene	CDR3 protein	CDR3 DNA
TRBD1	TRBJ1-2	-	TRBV6-1	CASSEAQGYYGYTF	TGTGCCAGCAGTGAAGCACAGGGGTACTATGGCTACACCTTC
-	TRBJ1-1	-	TRBV7-3	CASSAYGMNTEAFF	TGTGCCAGCAGCGCATACGGTATGAACACTGAAGCTTTCTTT
TRBD1	TRBJ2-1	-	TRBV27	CASSSLPGQGLHEQFF	TGTGCCAGCAGTTCCCTACCGGGACAGGGTCTTCATGAGCAGTTCTTC
-	TRBJ2-2	-	TRBV5-4	CASSRQQINTGELFF	TGTGCCAGCAGCCGACAGCAAATCAACACCGGGGAGCTGTTTTTT
-	TRBJ2-1	-	TRBV29-1	CSANPLGDEQFF	TGCAGCGCTAACCCTCTGGGCGATGAGCAGTTCTTC
-	TRBJ2-2	-	TRBV14	CASSQNSARFGELFF	TGTGCCAGCAGCCAGAATTCTGCGAGGTTCGGGGAGCTGTTTTTT
-	TRBJ2-5	-	TRBV19	CASRGEAGTQYF	TGTGCCAGTAGGGGGGAGGCGGGGACCCAGTACTTC
-	TRBJ1-1	-	TRBV7-9	CASSFTWTLAFF	TGTGCCAGCAGTTTCACGTGGACTTTAGCTTTCTTT
TRBD2	TRBJ2-5	-	TRBV5-5	CASSLGTSGTKTQYF	TGTGCCAGCAGCTTGGGGACTAGCGGGACAAAGACCCAGTACTTC
TRBD1	TRBJ2-2	-	TRBV2	CASSATGERTGELFF	TGTGCCAGCAGTGCCACAGGGGAGAGGACCGGGGAGCTGTTTTTT
-	TRBJ1-6	-	TRBV5-4	CASSLESSPNSPLHF	TGTGCCAGCAGCTTGGAAAGCTCCCCCAATTCACCCCTCCACTTT
TRBD2	TRBJ2-3	-	TRBV24-1	CATSDSGLAGESDTQYF	TGTGCCACCAGTGATTCGGGACTAGCGGGGGAATCTGATACGCAGTATTTT
-	TRBJ2-1	-	TRBV21-1	CASQGRDRGLRTSYNEQFF	TGTGCCAGCCAGGGGCGGGACAGGGGGTTGCGGACTTCCTACAATGAGCAGTTCTTC
TRBD1	TRBJ2-2	few	TRBV6-1	CASSGAGTGYTGELFF	TGTGCCAGCAGTGGTGCGGGGACAGGTTACACCGGGGAGCTGTTTTTT
TRBD1	TRBJ1-1	-	TRBV5-1	CASSSTGTGGRNTEAFF	TGCGCCAGCAGCTCGACCGGGACAGGGGGGAGGAACACTGAAGCTTTCTTT
-	TRBJ1-1	-	TRBV21-1	CASSPQGQLRTEAFF	TGTGCCAGCAGCCCCCAGGGGCAGTTGAGGACTGAAGCTTTCTTT
-	TRBJ2-7	-	TRBV3-1/TRBV3-2	CASSQAQKQYF	TGTGCCAGCAGCCAAGCCCAGAAGCAGTACTTC
-	TRBJ2-5	-	TRBV5-6	CASSLYNPETQYF	TGTGCCAGCAGCTTGTACAACCCAGAGACCCAGTACTTC
TRBD2	TRBJ2-1	-	TRBV19	CASSIWGRANNEQFF	TGTGCCAGTAGTATCTGGGGGAGGGCCAACAATGAGCAGTTCTTC
TRBD2	TRBJ2-5	-	TRBV5-4	CASQLAGRETQYF	TGTGCCAGCCAACTAGCGGGGCGAGAGACCCAGTACTTC
-	TRBJ1-1	-	TRBV5-1	CASSLGAGETEAFF	TGCGCCAGCAGCTTGGGGGCAGGCGAAACTGAAGCTTTCTTT
-	TRBJ1-6	-	TRBV19	CASNSGFNSPLHF	TGTGCCAGTAACTCAGGGTTCAATTCACCCCTCCACTTT
-	TRBJ1-1	-	TRBV18	CASSPNLVAQTEGIDEAFF	TGTGCCAGCTCACCAAATTTGGTGGCACAAACGGAGGGAATCGATGAAGCTTTCTTT
TRBD1	TRBJ2-5	-	TRBV5-1	CASSLLGTGRDTQYF	TGCGCCAGCAGCTTGTTAGGGACAGGGAGGGATACCCAGTACTTC
TRBD1	TRBJ1-1	-	TRBV2	CASRETGSNTEAFF	TGTGCCAGCAGGGAGACAGGGTCGAACACTGAAGCTTTCTTT
-	TRBJ2-1	once	TRBV5-1	CASSLDWGDEQFF	TGCGCCAGCAGCTTGGATTGGGGCGATGAGCAGTTCTTC
TRBD2	TRBJ2-3	-	TRBV18	CASSPPGSGGPRGDTQYF	TGTGCCAGCTCACCACCGGGTAGCGGGGGCCCGCGGGGAGATACGCAGTATTTT